Listed below are T cell receptor beta chains from one sample, sequenced in a study of early T cells in non-severe SARS-CoV-2 infection. TCRdb analysed the 5' RACE reads with MiXCR anew, one entry per CDR3 protein. The sample lists tens of thousands of distinct CDR3 sequences, 4.5% to 7.5% seen once, with 7.6% in the top ten. Specimen: whole blood. The receptors stem from an adult who was a healthcare worker with PCR-confirmed SARS-CoV-2 infection or an uninfected control (not recorded which). Each CDR3 is given with its conserved first and last residue. A D gene is named only where the DNA matches it firmly. Size is omitted from some rows. Given values are once, few, many or a class for expanded clones.

length	J	size	D	V	DNA	CDR3
11	TRBJ2-5	-	-	TRBV27	TGTGCCAGCAGTCCCCCAGAGACCCAGTACTTC	CASSPPETQYF
17	TRBJ2-3	few	TRBD1	TRBV19	TGTGCCAGTAGTATAGGAGGGGGGACAGGCGTCGGAGATACGCAGTATTTT	CASSIGGGTGVGDTQYF
17	TRBJ2-6	many	-	TRBV20-1	TGCAGTGCTAGTTCTCCAGGGATGAGCTCTGGGGCCAACGTCCTGACTTTC	CSASSPGMSSGANVLTF
13	TRBJ2-1	many	TRBD1	TRBV12-3/TRBV12-4	TGTGCCAGCAGTTCAAGGACAGGGGGCTTACAGTTCTTC	CASSSRTGGLQFF
16	TRBJ2-1	many	TRBD2	TRBV7-6	TGTGCCAGCAGGATAGCATGGGGCGGGAGGTCTGATGAGCAGTTCTTC	CASRIAWGGRSDEQFF
13	TRBJ2-5	-	TRBD2	TRBV7-3	TGTGCCAGCAGCACAAGCGGGAAAGAGACCCAGTACTTC	CASSTSGKETQYF
15	TRBJ1-1	many	-	TRBV7-2	TGTGCCAGCAGCTTAGCGTTAGGGCTGAACACTGAAGCTTTCTTT	CASSLALGLNTEAFF
14	TRBJ2-7	many	TRBD2	TRBV3-1	TGTGCCAGCAGCCCAAAGACTAGCGGGAGGGAGCAGTACTTC	CASSPKTSGREQYF
15	TRBJ1-5	many	TRBD1	TRBV12-3/TRBV12-4	TGTGCCAGCAGTTTAGCACAGGGGTCCAATCAGCCCCAGCATTTT	CASSLAQGSNQPQHF
15	TRBJ2-3	few	-	TRBV7-2	TGTGCCAGCAGCTTAGCGGCCCCTCCCCCAGATACGCAGTATTTT	CASSLAAPPPDTQYF
12	TRBJ1-1	many	-	TRBV6-5	TGTGCCAGCGGGAGGACGAGCACTGAAGCTTTCTTT	CASGRTSTEAFF
13	TRBJ2-7	many	-	TRBV5-1	TGCGCCAGCAGCTTGAGCGAGACCTACGAGCAGTACTTC	CASSLSETYEQYF
15	TRBJ1-5	many	-	TRBV7-9	TGTGCCAGCAGCTTAGGGACAGACTGGAATCAGCCCCAGCATTTT	CASSLGTDWNQPQHF
14	TRBJ2-7	many	-	TRBV5-1	TGCGCCAGCAGCCTGTCTAGCGTCCCCTGGGAGCAGTACTTC	CASSLSSVPWEQYF
15	TRBJ2-7	many	TRBD1	TRBV13	TGTGCCAGCAGCTCATCGGGGACAGGACTTTACGAGCAGTACTTC	CASSSSGTGLYEQYF
15	TRBJ2-1	many	TRBD1	TRBV5-1	TGCGCCAGCACTGTTAGGACAGGGGGCGGGAATGAGCAGTTCTTC	CASTVRTGGGNEQFF
13	TRBJ1-6	many	-	TRBV7-6	TGTGCCAGCAGCGCGGACGCGAATTCACCCCTCCACTTT	CASSADANSPLHF
15	TRBJ2-1	many	TRBD2	TRBV7-3	TGTGCCAGCAGCTTAAAGCGGGGGGCCTACAATGAGCAGTTCTTC	CASSLKRGAYNEQFF
15	TRBJ2-3	-	-	TRBV6-4	TGTGCCAGCAGTGTCCTGGGCGGGGGCACAGATACGCAGTATTTT	CASSVLGGGTDTQYF
12	TRBJ1-2	many	-	TRBV6-2/TRBV6-3	TGTGCTCGCGCCCGGCGACGGCATGGGGTTACCTTC	CARARRRHGVTF
17	TRBJ2-1	few	TRBD2	TRBV7-2	TGTGCCAGCAGCTATGTGGCTAGCGGGGTAGGTTCTGGTGAGCAGTTCTTC	CASSYVASGVGSGEQFF
11	TRBJ2-3	-	-	TRBV29-1	TGCAGCGTGGCCCCGGGAGATACGCAGTATTTT	CSVAPGDTQYF
18	TRBJ2-5	many	-	TRBV5-6	TGTGCCAGCAGCTTGTTCGGCCGCCTACTCCCTATGAAAGAGACCCAGTACTTC	CASSLFGRLLPMKETQYF
14	TRBJ1-5	many	-	TRBV13	TGTGCCAGCAGCTTCTCAGGAGGGAATCAGCCCCAGCATTTT	CASSFSGGNQPQHF
17	TRBJ2-1	many	TRBD2	TRBV24-1	TGTGCCACCAGTGATGGCCTAGCGGGACCAACCAGCCTCGGGCAGTTCTTC	CATSDGLAGPTSLGQFF
16	TRBJ2-1	many	TRBD1	TRBV24-1	TGTGCCACCAGCCCATCCCGGCAGGGGGCCTACAATGAGCAGTTCTTC	CATSPSRQGAYNEQFF
17	TRBJ2-6	many	TRBD1	TRBV6-5	TGTGCCAGCAGTTACAGGGGGCGAAATGCTGGGGCCAACGTCCTGACTTTC	CASSYRGRNAGANVLTF
15	TRBJ2-2	many	-	TRBV6-2/TRBV6-3	TGTGCCAGCAGTGGGGCGAGAGGGGACGGCGGGGAGCTGTTTTTT	CASSGARGDGGELFF
12	TRBJ1-2	few	-	TRBV6-2/TRBV6-3	TGTGCCAGCAGTCCGATCCGAGAGAGTCAAACCTTC	CASSPIRESQTF
13	TRBJ1-2	many	-	TRBV7-2	TGTGCCAGCAGTACAGACAGCCTTAGTGGTTACACCTTC	CASSTDSLSGYTF
16	TRBJ1-5	many	-	TRBV3-2	TGTGCCAGCAGCCAAAGCGTGGGGACCGCCAATCAGCCCCAGCATTTT	CASSQSVGTANQPQHF
13	TRBJ2-2	many	-	TRBV5-1	TGCGCCAGCAGCTTGGCTACCCAGGGGGAGCTGTTTTTT	CASSLATQGELFF
16	TRBJ2-7	many	TRBD2	TRBV6-1	TGTGCCAGCAGTGGCGGTCCTAGCGGGAGGACCTACGAGCAGTACTTC	CASSGGPSGRTYEQYF
14	TRBJ1-1	many	-	TRBV5-1	TGCGCCAGCAGCTTAATAGGCGGAGACACTGAAGCTTTCTTT	CASSLIGGDTEAFF
15	TRBJ2-5	many	-	TRBV7-6	TGTGCCAGCAGCTCTACGGGACTCGCCAGAGAGACCCAGTACTTC	CASSSTGLARETQYF
13	TRBJ1-1	many	-	TRBV7-2	TGTGCCAGCAGCTTCTACGAGGGGGAAGAAGCTTTCTTT	CASSFYEGEEAFF
14	TRBJ2-3	many	-	TRBV6-6	TGTGCCAGCAGTTACCCAAGTAGCACAGATACGCAGTATTTT	CASSYPSSTDTQYF
13	TRBJ1-5	many	TRBD1	TRBV20-1	TGCAGTGCTAGAGGGACAGGGTATCAGCCCCAGCATTTT	CSARGTGYQPQHF
16	TRBJ2-3	many	-	TRBV3-1	TGTGCCAGCAGCCAAGCTTGGGCAGGAGGCACAGATACGCAGTATTTT	CASSQAWAGGTDTQYF
11	TRBJ2-2	few	-	TRBV10-2	TGCGCCAGCAGCGATACGGGGGAGCTGTTTTTT	CASSDTGELFF
14	TRBJ2-7	few	TRBD1	TRBV19	TGTGCCAGTTCCGGGACAGTGGTACCCTACGAGCAGTACTTC	CASSGTVVPYEQYF
12	TRBJ1-2	many	-	TRBV30	TGTGCCTGGAGGAAGGGGAGGGATGGCTACACCTTC	CAWRKGRDGYTF
14	TRBJ2-5	-	TRBD2	TRBV20-1	TGCAGTGCAGGGCGGGAGAGTGTCGGAAAGACCCAGTACTTC	CSAGRESVGKTQYF
14	TRBJ2-6	many	TRBD2	TRBV10-3	TGTGCCATCGGCGGGGGGATTGGGGCCAACGTCCTGACTTTC	CAIGGGIGANVLTF
15	TRBJ2-7	many	TRBD1	TRBV11-2	TGTGCCAGCAGCTTACTGGGACAGGGAATGCACGAGCAGTACTTC	CASSLLGQGMHEQYF
13	TRBJ2-3	many	-	TRBV2	TGTGCCAGCAGTTTTCGGAGCACAGATACGCAGTATTTT	CASSFRSTDTQYF
16	TRBJ2-1	-	-	TRBV20-1	TGCAGTGCTAGAGGAGCGGACAGCTTCTCCTACAATGAGCAGTTCTTC	CSARGADSFSYNEQFF
14	TRBJ1-1	many	-	TRBV7-9	TGTGCCAGCAGCTTCACAGGCGTGAACACTGAAGCTTTCTTT	CASSFTGVNTEAFF
14	TRBJ2-1	few	-	TRBV30	TGTGCCTGGAGTGTCATGGGACTGGTGGGTGAGCAGTTCTTC	CAWSVMGLVGEQFF